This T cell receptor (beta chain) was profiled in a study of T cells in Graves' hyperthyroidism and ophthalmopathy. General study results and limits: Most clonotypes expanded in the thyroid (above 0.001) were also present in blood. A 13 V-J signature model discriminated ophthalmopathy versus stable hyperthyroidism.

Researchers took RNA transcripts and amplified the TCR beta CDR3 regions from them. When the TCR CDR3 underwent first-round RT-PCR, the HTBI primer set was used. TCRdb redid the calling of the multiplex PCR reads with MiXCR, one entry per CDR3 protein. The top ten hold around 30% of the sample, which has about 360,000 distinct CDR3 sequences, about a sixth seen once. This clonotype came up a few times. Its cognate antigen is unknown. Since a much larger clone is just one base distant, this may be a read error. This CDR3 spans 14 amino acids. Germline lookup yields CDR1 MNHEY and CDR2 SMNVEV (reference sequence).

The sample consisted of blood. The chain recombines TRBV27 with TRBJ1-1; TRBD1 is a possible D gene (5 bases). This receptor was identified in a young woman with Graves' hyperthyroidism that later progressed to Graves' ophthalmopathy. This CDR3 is CASSARGGNTEALF. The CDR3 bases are TGTGCCAGCAGCGCACGTGGGGGGAACACTGAAGCTCTCTTT.